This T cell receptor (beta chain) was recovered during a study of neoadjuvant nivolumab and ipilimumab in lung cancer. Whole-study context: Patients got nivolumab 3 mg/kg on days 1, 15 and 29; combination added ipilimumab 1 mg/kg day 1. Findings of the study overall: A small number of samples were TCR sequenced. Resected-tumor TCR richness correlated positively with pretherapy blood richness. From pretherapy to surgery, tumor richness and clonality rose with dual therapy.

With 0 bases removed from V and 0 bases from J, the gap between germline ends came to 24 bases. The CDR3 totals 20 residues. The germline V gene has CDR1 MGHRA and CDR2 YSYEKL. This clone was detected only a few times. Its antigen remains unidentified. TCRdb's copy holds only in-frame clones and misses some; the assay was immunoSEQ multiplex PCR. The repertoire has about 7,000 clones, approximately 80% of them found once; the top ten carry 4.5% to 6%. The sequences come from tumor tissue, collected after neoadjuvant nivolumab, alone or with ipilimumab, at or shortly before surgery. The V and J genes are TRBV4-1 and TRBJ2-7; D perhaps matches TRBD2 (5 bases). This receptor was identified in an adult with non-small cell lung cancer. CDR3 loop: CASSQDGSGLASGGSYEQYF. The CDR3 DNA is TGCGCCAGCAGCCAAGATGGGAGTGGGTTGGCCTCAGGAGGCTCCTACGAGCAGTACTTC.